This T cell receptor (beta chain) was identified during a study of blood T cell repertoires in COVID-19. As for the study in general: Specimens from acute and convalescent COVID-19 originated in the United States, Italy and Spain.

Participants reported their clinical history, and cohort assignment relied on those reports. Before they entered the study, exposed participants had met a COVID-19 case within 2 weeks. Losses at the gene ends were 3 bases for V and 6 bases for J; bases not matched to a gene: 6. Germline V gene data show CDR1 as KGHDR and CDR2 as SFDVKD. This CDR3 has 16 residues. The method was immunoSEQ multiplex PCR; TCRdb's version includes in-frame clones alone and lacks a portion of them. This table has approximately 250,000 clones, 75% to 95% appearing once. The specimen was PBMCs or T cells enriched from blood (not recorded which). The V gene is TRBV24-1, the J gene TRBJ2-2; 10 nucleotides align to TRBD2. This receptor was obtained from a man aged 40-50 years who had been exposed to COVID-19. CDR3 coding DNA: TGTGCCACCAGTGATCCTAGCGGGAGATTGTCCGGGGAGCTGTTTTTT. Its protein product is CATSDPSGRLSGELFF.